This passage covers 11 T cell receptor beta chains from one sample sequenced in a study of blood T cell repertoires in COVID-19. Method: immunoSEQ multiplex PCR; TCRdb's copy keeps in-frame clones and lacks some. Of about 130,000 clones in the sample, 75% to 90% were seen once. The sequenced material came from PBMCs or T cells enriched from blood (not recorded which). These receptors originate from a man under 40 who had recovered from COVID-19.

This clone showed up just once. The chain is built from TRBV3-1 (or the pseudogene TRBV3-2) and TRBJ1-4; tentatively, D is TRBD1 (6 bases). Germline V CDR1 and CDR2: LGHDT, YNNKEL (reference sequence). The CDR3 extends over 13 amino acids. The V and J ends lost 3 bases and 5 bases respectively, with 7 bases between them. CDR3 bases: TGTGCCAGCAGCCAGGGGGCAAATGAAAAACTGTTTTTT. Encoded protein: CASSQGANEKLFF.

The genes are TRBV3-1 (or the pseudogene TRBV3-2) and TRBJ1-2, with 12 bases identical to TRBD1. The V segment lost 4 bases and the J segment 4 bases; nucleotides outside the gene matches: 4. This CDR3 comprises 15 residues. Germline V gives CDR1 LGHDT, CDR2 YNNKEL (reference sequence). Here the CDR3 DNA reads TGTGCCAGCAGCCTCCCGGGACAGGGGGCCTATGGCTACACCTTC. Residues: CASSLPGQGAYGYTF.

This chain connects TRBV24-1 to TRBJ2-3; a possible D gene is TRBD1 (5 bases). V was cut by 4 bases and J by 1 base, with 14 bases left in between. This CDR3 is 16 amino acids long. The germline CDR1 and CDR2 sequences are KGHDR and SFDVKD. Written as DNA, the CDR3 is TGTGCCACCAGTGACCATACCCCACAGGGCACAGATACGCAGTATTTT. It yields the protein CATSDHTPQGTDTQYF.

This clone was found once. The chain combines TRBV14 with TRBJ2-3, with no clear D. The CDR3 loop spans 16 amino acids. V was trimmed by 1 base and J by 1 base, leaving 12 bases between them. Germline V gives CDR1 SGHDN, CDR2 FVKESK. In nucleotides, the CDR3 is TGTGCCAGCAGCCAAGGGTTCCGTACAGGCACAGATACGCAGTATTTT. Its translation: CASSQGFRTGTDTQYF.

This clone was observed a handful of times. The rearrangement joins TRBV7-2 to TRBJ2-1; unclear D gene. The CDR3 sequence is 14 residues long. V shed 3 bases and J shed 1 base, with 7 bases lying between them. The germline CDR1 and CDR2 sequences are SGHTA and FQGNSA. Written as DNA, the CDR3 is TGTGCCAGCAGCTTTGGGCGTTCCTACAATGAGCAGTTCTTC. This sequence encodes CASSFGRSYNEQFF.

V and J are TRBV5-8 and TRBJ2-2, with TRBD1 matching 8 bases. Germline V gene lookup returns CDR1 SGHTS and CDR2 YDEGEE. V was pared by 3 bases and J by 3 bases, with 10 bases of the junction left unmatched. The CDR3 is made up of 17 amino acids. In nucleotides, the CDR3 is TGTGCCAGCAGCTATATATTGAGACAGGGGTACACCGGGGAGCTGTTTTTT. This sequence encodes CASSYILRQGYTGELFF.

The V and J genes are TRBV27 and TRBJ2-5; D is uncertain. Germline CDR1 MNHEY, CDR2 SMNVEV (reference sequence). V gave up 7 bases and J gave up 0 bases, with 9 bases separating them. The CDR3 length is 13 residues. This CDR3 reads CASNSADQETQYF. CDR3 DNA: TGTGCCAGCAACTCGGCGGACCAAGAGACCCAGTACTTC.

This clone is medium-sized. The V and J genes are TRBV10-2 and TRBJ2-7, with no clear D. V was clipped by 3 bases and J by 3 bases, with 6 bases between them. Germline V gene sequence: CDR1 WSHSY, CDR2 SAAADI. This CDR3 comprises 12 residues. CDR3: CASSDNGYEQYF. In nucleotides, the CDR3 is TGCGCCAGCAGTGATAACGGCTACGAGCAGTACTTC.

The V gene is TRBV4-1, the J gene TRBJ1-1, with D unclear. The germline V gene encodes CDR1 MGHRA and CDR2 YSYEKL. V was clipped by 0 bases and J by 3 bases, with 8 bases between them. This CDR3 is built from 14 residues. CDR3 nucleotides: TGCGCCAGCAGCCAAGATCGCGGGTACACTGAAGCTTTCTTT. Its translation is CASSQDRGYTEAFF.

The chain joins TRBV6-1 to TRBJ2-1, with 8 bases fitting TRBD1. Germline loops: CDR1 MNHNS, CDR2 SASEGT. V gave up 2 bases and J gave up 6 bases; unmatched junction bases: 3. The length of the CDR3 is 14 residues. The CDR3 sequence is CASSEQGAVNEQFF. Written as DNA, the CDR3 is TGTGCCAGCAGTGAACAGGGGGCGGTCAATGAGCAGTTCTTC.

The rearrangement links TRBV6-5 to TRBJ1-5; 7 bases are a match to TRBD1. The junction had 5 bases not matched to a gene; V was cut back by 8 bases and J by 4 bases. In germline, CDR1 is MNHEY, CDR2 SVGAGI. CDR3 length equals 13 residues. The CDR3 is CASATGTNQPQHF. The CDR3, as DNA: TGTGCCAGCGCGACAGGGACTAATCAGCCCCAGCATTTT.